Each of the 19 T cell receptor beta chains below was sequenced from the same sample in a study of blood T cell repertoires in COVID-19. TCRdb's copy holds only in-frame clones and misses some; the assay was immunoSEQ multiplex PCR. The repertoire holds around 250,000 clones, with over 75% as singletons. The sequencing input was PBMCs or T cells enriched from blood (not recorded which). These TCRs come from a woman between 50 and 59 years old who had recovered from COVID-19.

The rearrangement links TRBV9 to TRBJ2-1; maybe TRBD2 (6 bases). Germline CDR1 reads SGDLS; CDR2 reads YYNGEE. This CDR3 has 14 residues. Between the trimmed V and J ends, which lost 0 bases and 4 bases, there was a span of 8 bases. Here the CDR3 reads CASSVDAGYNEQFF. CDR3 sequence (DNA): TGTGCCAGCAGCGTAGACGCGGGGTACAATGAGCAGTTCTTC.

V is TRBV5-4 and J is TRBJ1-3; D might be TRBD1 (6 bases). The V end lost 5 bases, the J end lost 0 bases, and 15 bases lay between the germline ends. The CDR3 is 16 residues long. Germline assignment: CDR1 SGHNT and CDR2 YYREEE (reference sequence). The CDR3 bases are TGTGCCAGCAGTTCGAGGGAAGGGGGCTCTGGAAACACCATATATTTT. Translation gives CASSSREGGSGNTIYF.

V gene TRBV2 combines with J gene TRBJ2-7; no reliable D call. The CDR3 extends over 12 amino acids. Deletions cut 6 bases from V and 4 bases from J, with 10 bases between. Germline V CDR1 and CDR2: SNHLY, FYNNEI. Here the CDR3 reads CASSVEIYEQYF. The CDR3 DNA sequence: TGTGCCAGCAGCGTAGAGATATACGAGCAGTACTTC.

In DNA form, the CDR3 reads TGTGCCAGCAGTGAAGAAAGGACAGGTCACGGGGAGCTGTTTTTT. Amino acids: CASSEERTGHGELFF. V is TRBV2 and J is TRBJ2-2, with 7 nucleotides matching TRBD1. This CDR3 comprises 15 residues. The germline gives CDR1 SNHLY, CDR2 FYNNEI. With 1 base clipped from V and 7 bases from J, the junction kept 6 bases outside the gene matches.

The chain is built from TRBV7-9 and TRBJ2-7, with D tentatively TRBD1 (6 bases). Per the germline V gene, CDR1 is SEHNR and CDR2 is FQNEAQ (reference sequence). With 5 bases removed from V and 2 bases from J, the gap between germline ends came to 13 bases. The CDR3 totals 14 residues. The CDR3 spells CASSPWTEAYEQYF. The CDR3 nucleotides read TGTGCCAGCAGCCCGTGGACAGAAGCCTACGAGCAGTACTTC.

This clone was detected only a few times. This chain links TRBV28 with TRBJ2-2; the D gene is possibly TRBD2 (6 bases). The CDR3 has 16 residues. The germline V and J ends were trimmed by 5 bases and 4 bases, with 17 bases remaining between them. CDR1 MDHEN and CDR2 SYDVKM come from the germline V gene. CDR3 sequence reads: CASSHTGEVRTGELFF. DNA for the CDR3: TGTGCCAGCAGTCACACGGGGGAGGTACGCACCGGGGAGCTGTTTTTT. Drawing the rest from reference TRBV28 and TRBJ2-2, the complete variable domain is DVKVTQSSRYLVKRTGEKVFLECVQDMDHENMFWYRQDPGLGLRLIYFSYDVKMKEKGDIPEGYSVSREKKERFSLILESASTNQTSMYLCASSHTGEVRTGELFFGEGSRLTVL.

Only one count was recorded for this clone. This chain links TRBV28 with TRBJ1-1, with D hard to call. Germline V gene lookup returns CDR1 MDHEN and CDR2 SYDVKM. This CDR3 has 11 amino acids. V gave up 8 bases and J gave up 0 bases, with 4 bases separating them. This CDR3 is CASQVNTEAFF. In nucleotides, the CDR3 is TGTGCCAGCCAGGTGAACACTGAAGCTTTCTTT.

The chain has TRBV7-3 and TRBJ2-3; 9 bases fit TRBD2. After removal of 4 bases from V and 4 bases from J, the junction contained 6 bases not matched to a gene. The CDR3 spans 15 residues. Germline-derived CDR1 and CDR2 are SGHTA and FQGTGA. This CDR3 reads CASSSLAGSADTQYF. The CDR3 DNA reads TGTGCCAGCAGCTCGCTAGCGGGAAGCGCAGATACGCAGTATTTT.

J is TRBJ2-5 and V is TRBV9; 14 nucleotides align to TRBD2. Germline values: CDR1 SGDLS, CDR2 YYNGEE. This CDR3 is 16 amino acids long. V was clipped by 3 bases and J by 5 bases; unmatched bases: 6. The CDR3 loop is CASSAGTSGSRETQYF. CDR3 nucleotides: TGTGCCAGCAGCGCCGGGACTAGCGGGAGTCGGGAGACCCAGTACTTC.

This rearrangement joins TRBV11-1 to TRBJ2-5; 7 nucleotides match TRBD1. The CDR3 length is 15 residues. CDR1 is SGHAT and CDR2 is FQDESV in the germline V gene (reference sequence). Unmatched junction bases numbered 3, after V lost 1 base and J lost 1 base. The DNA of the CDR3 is TGTGCCAGCAGCTTAGGGGGGACAGTCCAAGAGACCCAGTACTTC. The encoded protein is CASSLGGTVQETQYF.

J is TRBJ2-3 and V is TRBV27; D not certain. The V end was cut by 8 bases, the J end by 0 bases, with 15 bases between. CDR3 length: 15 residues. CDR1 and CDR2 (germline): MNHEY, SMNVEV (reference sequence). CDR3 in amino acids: CASSSRPTSTDTQYF. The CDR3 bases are TGTGCCAGCTCTTCGCGTCCTACTAGCACAGATACGCAGTATTTT.

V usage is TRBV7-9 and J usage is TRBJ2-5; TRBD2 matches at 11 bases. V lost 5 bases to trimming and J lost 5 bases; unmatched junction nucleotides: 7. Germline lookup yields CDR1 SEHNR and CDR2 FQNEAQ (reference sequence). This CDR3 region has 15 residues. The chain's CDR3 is CASSRGLAGLETQYF. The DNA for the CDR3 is TGTGCCAGCAGCCGAGGACTAGCGGGCCTGGAGACCCAGTACTTC.

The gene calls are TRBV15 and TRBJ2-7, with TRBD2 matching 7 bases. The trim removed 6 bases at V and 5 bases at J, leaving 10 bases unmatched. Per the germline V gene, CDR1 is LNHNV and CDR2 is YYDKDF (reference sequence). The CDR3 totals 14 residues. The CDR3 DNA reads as TGTGCCACCAGTAGGGCGGGGGATAAGGACGAGCAGTACTTC. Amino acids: CATSRAGDKDEQYF.

The CDR3, as DNA: TGTGCCAGCTCACCAGGAGGGGGCCGAACGAATACGCAGTATTTT. This translates into CASSPGGGRTNTQYF. This chain joins TRBV18 and TRBJ2-3; TRBD1 might be the D (7 bases). The germline V gene has CDR1 KGHSH and CDR2 LQKENI. V shed 2 bases and J shed 7 bases, with 16 bases lying between them. CDR3 size: 15 residues.

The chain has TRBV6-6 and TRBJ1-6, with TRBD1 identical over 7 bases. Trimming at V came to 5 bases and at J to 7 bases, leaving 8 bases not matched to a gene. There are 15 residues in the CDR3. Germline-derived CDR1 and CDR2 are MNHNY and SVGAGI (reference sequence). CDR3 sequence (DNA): TGTGCCAGCAGTCAAACAGGGGAGGCAAATTCACCCCTCCACTTT. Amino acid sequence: CASSQTGEANSPLHF.

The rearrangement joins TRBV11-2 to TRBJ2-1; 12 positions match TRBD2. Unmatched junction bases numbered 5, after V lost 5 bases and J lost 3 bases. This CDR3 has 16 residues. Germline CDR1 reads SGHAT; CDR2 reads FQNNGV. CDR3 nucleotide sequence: TGTGCCAGCAGCCCAGGGACTAGCGGGCACTACAATGAGCAGTTCTTC. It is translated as CASSPGTSGHYNEQFF. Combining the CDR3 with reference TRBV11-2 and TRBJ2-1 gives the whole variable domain EAGVAQSPRYKIIEKRQSVAFWCNPISGHATLYWYQQILGQGPKLLIQFQNNGVVDDSQLPKDRFSAERLKGVDSTLKIQPAKLEDSAVYLCASSPGTSGHYNEQFFGPGTRLTVL.

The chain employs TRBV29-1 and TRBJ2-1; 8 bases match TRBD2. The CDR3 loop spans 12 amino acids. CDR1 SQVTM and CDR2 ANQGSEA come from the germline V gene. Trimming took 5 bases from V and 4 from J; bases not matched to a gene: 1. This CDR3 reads CSVSGGYNEQFF. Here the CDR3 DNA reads TGCAGCGTTAGCGGGGGTTACAATGAGCAGTTCTTC.

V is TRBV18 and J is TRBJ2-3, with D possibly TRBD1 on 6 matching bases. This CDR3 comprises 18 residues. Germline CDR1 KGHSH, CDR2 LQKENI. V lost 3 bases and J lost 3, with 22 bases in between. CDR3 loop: CASSPVAVTGRTTDTQYF. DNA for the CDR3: TGTGCCAGCTCACCGGTGGCGGTGACAGGTCGTACGACAGATACGCAGTATTTT.

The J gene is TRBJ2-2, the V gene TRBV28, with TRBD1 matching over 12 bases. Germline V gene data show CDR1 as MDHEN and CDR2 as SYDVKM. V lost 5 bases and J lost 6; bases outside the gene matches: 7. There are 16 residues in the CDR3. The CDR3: CASSAAGQGAAGELFF. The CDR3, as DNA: TGTGCCAGCAGTGCGGCGGGACAGGGGGCGGCCGGGGAGCTGTTTTTT.